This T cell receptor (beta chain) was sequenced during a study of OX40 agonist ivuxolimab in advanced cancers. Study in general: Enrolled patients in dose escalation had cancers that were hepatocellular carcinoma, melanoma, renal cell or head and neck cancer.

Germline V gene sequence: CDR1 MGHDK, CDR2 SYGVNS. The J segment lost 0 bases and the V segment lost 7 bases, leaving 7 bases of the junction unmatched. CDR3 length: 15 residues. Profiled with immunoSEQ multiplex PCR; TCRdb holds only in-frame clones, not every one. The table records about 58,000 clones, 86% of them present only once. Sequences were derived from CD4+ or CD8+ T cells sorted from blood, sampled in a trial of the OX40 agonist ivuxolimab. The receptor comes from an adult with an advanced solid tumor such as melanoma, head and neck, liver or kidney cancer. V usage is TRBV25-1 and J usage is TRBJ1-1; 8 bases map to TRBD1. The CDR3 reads CASKGAGGMNTEAFF. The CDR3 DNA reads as TGTGCCAGCAAGGGGGCAGGGGGCATGAACACTGAAGCTTTCTTT.